One and the same sample provided the 25 T cell receptor beta chains below, sequenced in a study of blood T cells in healthy people across ages. A sample-barcoded 5' primer and a J-beta primer mix were used in a second PCR of roughly 7 to 12 cycles. TCRdb itself ran the 5' RACE reads through MiXCR, one entry per CDR3 protein. The sample shows hundreds of thousands of distinct CDR3 sequences, around 24% of them seen only once. The data also belong to a second study, concerning T cells of mothers and their children.

The specimen sequenced was blood. These receptors all come from a boy between 10 and 17 years old in good health.

This clonotype was detected only a few times. V is TRBV7-8 and J is TRBJ1-4, with D perhaps matching TRBD1 (5 bases). The CDR3 runs to 15 residues. Germline CDR1 reads SGHVS; CDR2 reads FQNEAQ. The ends were cut back, 1 base at V and 4 bases at J, with 10 bases in the middle. For the CDR3, the DNA is TGTGCCAGCAGCTTAGGGGGCGTTAATAATGAAAAACTGTTTTTT. Translated, it gives CASSLGGVNNEKLFF.

This clonotype was detected only a few times. The rearrangement links TRBV3-1 to TRBJ2-5; 7 bases align to TRBD1. With V trimmed by 6 bases and J by 4 bases, 5 bases remained unmatched. CDR1 is LGHDT and CDR2 is YNNKEL in the germline V gene (reference sequence). The CDR3 length is 13 residues. The CDR3, as DNA: TGTGCCAGCAGGCCGACAGGGACAGAGACCCAGTACTTC. It is translated as CASRPTGTETQYF.

The table lists this clonotype with a few counts. V and J are TRBV7-9 and TRBJ1-4, with TRBD1 identical over 7 bases. Germline CDR1 and CDR2: SEHNR and FQNEAQ (reference sequence). V was clipped by 4 bases and J by 5 bases; unmatched bases: 10. The CDR3 contains 16 residues. For the CDR3, the DNA is TGTGCCAGCAGCTCCCCCAGGGGGGGCAGAAATGAAAAACTGTTTTTT. Translation gives CASSSPRGGRNEKLFF.

V and J are TRBV2 and TRBJ1-4; unclear D gene. Per germline, CDR1 SNHLY and CDR2 FYNNEI. This CDR3 is 14 amino acids long. The ends were cut back, 4 bases at V and 4 bases at J, with 10 bases in the middle. In nucleotides, the CDR3 is TGTGCCAGCAGTGCAGGTGCGGGTAATGAAAAACTGTTTTTT. Translated: CASSAGAGNEKLFF.

This clonotype was observed a few times. The chain carries TRBV11-2 and TRBJ2-3, with 11 nucleotides matching TRBD2. CDR1 is SGHAT and CDR2 is FQNNGV in the germline V gene. CDR3 length: 17 amino acids. The V segment lost 3 bases and the J segment 0 bases; nucleotides outside the gene matches: 5. CDR3 sequence (DNA): TGTGCCAGCAGCTTGGGACTAGCGGCCCTGAGCACAGATACGCAGTATTTT. Translating it yields CASSLGLAALSTDTQYF.

This clonotype was detected only a few times. The V and J genes are TRBV4-3 and TRBJ2-7; 13 positions match TRBD2. The CDR3 runs 15 residues. Germline V lookup: CDR1 LGHNA, CDR2 YSLEER. The V gene end was trimmed by 3 bases and the J gene end by 1 base; junction bases not matched to a gene: 0. This CDR3 is CASSQTSGRSYEQYF. The CDR3 region has the DNA TGCGCCAGCAGCCAGACTAGCGGGAGGTCCTACGAGCAGTACTTC.

V is TRBV25-1 and J is TRBJ1-2; D remains ambiguous. The germline V and J ends were trimmed by 6 bases and 7 bases, with 15 bases remaining between them. The CDR3 contains 13 residues. The germline gives CDR1 MGHDK, CDR2 SYGVNS. The CDR3 reads CASSVEFRGGYTF. CDR3 nucleotides: TGTGCCAGCAGCGTAGAATTCCGAGGTGGCTACACCTTC.

Only a few counts were recorded for this clonotype. V is TRBV29-1 and J is TRBJ2-5; D remains ambiguous. The assigned J gene may be wrong: the sequence end matches TRBJ2-7 better. Germline V gene data show CDR1 as SQVTM and CDR2 as ANQGSEA. The CDR3 has 14 residues. CDR3 amino acids: CSVADSVLYYEQYF. CDR3 bases: TGCAGCGTTGCTGACTCCGTACTATACTACGAGCAGTACTTC.

This clonotype was seen a handful of times. This chain joins TRBV5-1 and TRBJ2-1, with 10 positions matching TRBD2. CDR1 is SGHRS, CDR2 YFSETQ, per germline. V shed 4 bases, J shed 7 bases, and the junction held 11 bases outside the gene matches. The CDR3 consists of 16 residues. CDR3 bases: TGCGCCAGCAGCCCCAGAGGACTAGCGGCCCTTAATGAGCAGTTCTTC. As protein: CASSPRGLAALNEQFF.

Concerning this clonotype itself: One end of the junction fails to match germline, which may point to a read error. This chain uses TRBV14 with TRBJ1-2; 8 bases map to TRBD1. The germline V gene encodes CDR1 SGHDN and CDR2 FVKESK. This CDR3 region has 15 residues. The CDR3 sequence: CAGSQGLRTGTGYTF. As DNA, the CDR3 is TGTGCCGGCAGCCAAGGTCTCCGGACAGGGACTGGCTACACCTTC.

This sequence joins TRBV19 and TRBJ2-3; D is perhaps TRBD2 (6 bases). This CDR3 is built from 18 residues. Trimming removed 5 bases from V and 0 bases from J, with 21 bases in between. The V gene's germline CDR1 is LNHDA and CDR2 SQIVND (reference sequence). The CDR3 reads CASSPLGTTGVSTDTQYF. The CDR3 region has the DNA TGTGCCAGTAGTCCCCTAGGGACGACGGGGGTAAGCACAGATACGCAGTATTTT.

This clonotype has a handful of counts. The J gene is TRBJ1-6, the V gene TRBV12-3 or TRBV12-4, with 7 bases fitting TRBD1. This CDR3 region has 11 residues. V shed 3 bases, J shed 16 bases, and the junction held 3 bases outside the gene matches. The CDR3 spells CASSFGDSLHF. As DNA, the CDR3 is TGTGCCAGCAGTTTTGGGGACAGTCTCCACTTT.

This clonotype was seen a handful of times. The chain couples TRBV6-4 to TRBJ2-1; 7 bases map to TRBD2. The CDR3 has 15 residues. Trimming cost V 5 bases and J 4 bases; bases outside gene matches: 8. Germline-derived CDR1 and CDR2 are MRHNA and SNTAGT. The CDR3 is CASSSAGGGYNEQFF. CDR3 DNA: TGTGCCAGCAGTTCGGCGGGCGGGGGTTACAATGAGCAGTTCTTC.

In this sample, this clonotype turned up a few times. The V gene is TRBV28, the J gene TRBJ1-2; no definite D call. The CDR3 has 13 amino acids. The germline CDR1 and CDR2 sequences are MDHEN and SYDVKM. The V gene lost 6 bases and the J gene lost 14 bases, with 22 bases spanning the gap. Here the CDR3 reads CASSLFGEGWVTF. Here the CDR3 DNA reads TGTGCCAGCAGCCTATTCGGCGAAGGTTGGGTGACCTTC.

This clonotype has more than one count but fewer than ten. The chain is built from TRBV4-3 and TRBJ1-1; D ambiguous. Germline CDR1 is LGHNA and CDR2 is YSLEER. V gave up 1 base and J gave up 4 bases, with 7 bases separating them. This CDR3 comprises 13 residues. Here the CDR3 DNA reads TGCGCCAGCAGCCAAGGTGAGGCCACTGAAGCTTTCTTT. This sequence encodes CASSQGEATEAFF.

This clonotype has only a few counts. The chain recombines TRBV20-1 with TRBJ2-2; D possibly corresponds to TRBD1 (6 bases). The CDR3 sequence is 16 residues long. V was shortened by 0 bases and J by 2 bases, with 13 bases between the two germline ends. CDR1 is DFQATT, CDR2 SNEGSKA, per germline (reference sequence). The CDR3 coding sequence is TGCAGTGCTAGAGATATGGGGGCGCGAAACACCGGGGAGCTGTTTTTT. This sequence encodes CSARDMGARNTGELFF.

The rearrangement joins TRBV7-2 to TRBJ2-3; D possibly corresponds to TRBD1 (5 bases). The CDR3 is 15 residues long. Germline V lookup: CDR1 SGHTA, CDR2 FQGNSA. Trimming shortened V by 2 bases and J by 4 bases, and 13 bases separated the two germline ends. The CDR3 region is CASSLSVRGADTQYF. CDR3 in DNA: TGTGCCAGCAGCTTATCGGTTAGGGGCGCAGATACGCAGTATTTT.

There are many counts of this clonotype. The rearrangement links TRBV5-1 to TRBJ2-2; D remains ambiguous. V was trimmed by 4 bases and J by 1 base, leaving 11 bases between them. In germline, CDR1 is SGHRS, CDR2 YFSETQ. This CDR3 has 15 amino acids. The chain's CDR3 is CASSPLWENTGELFF. DNA of the CDR3: TGCGCCAGCAGCCCCCTGTGGGAGAACACCGGGGAGCTGTTTTTT.

This clonotype was seen only once. The chain couples TRBV4-3 to TRBJ2-7; 7 positions match TRBD2. From germline, CDR1 is LGHNA and CDR2 YSLEER. This CDR3 has 16 residues. V shed 0 bases, J shed 4 bases, and the junction held 9 bases outside the gene matches. The CDR3 protein is CASSQDVTGGGYEQYF. DNA for the CDR3: TGCGCCAGCAGCCAAGATGTGACGGGAGGTGGGTACGAGCAGTACTTC.

The V call is TRBV7-2, the J call TRBJ1-2; 7 bases agree with TRBD1. The junction had 7 bases not matched to a gene; V was cut back by 4 bases and J by 2 bases. This CDR3 has 15 amino acids. CDR1 is SGHTA and CDR2 is FQGNSA in the germline V gene. CDR3 bases: TGTGCCAGCAGCTCAGTTGGACAGGCCAACTATGGCTACACCTTC. It codes for CASSSVGQANYGYTF.

V usage is TRBV6-5 and J usage is TRBJ2-2; no definite D call. V was clipped by 6 bases and J by 4 bases, with 12 bases between them. The CDR3 loop spans 14 amino acids. Germline CDR1 MNHEY, CDR2 SVGAGI. The CDR3 is CASSDSGTTGELFF. CDR3 DNA sequence: TGTGCCAGCAGCGATTCTGGAACCACCGGGGAGCTGTTTTTT.

The chain uses TRBV5-1 and TRBJ2-3; D remains unclear. With 5 bases removed from V and 0 bases from J, the gap between germline ends came to 10 bases. Germline lookup yields CDR1 SGHRS and CDR2 YFSETQ. The CDR3 is 14 residues long. The CDR3 spells CASRTDSSTDTQYF. CDR3 DNA: TGCGCCAGCAGGACTGACTCTAGCACAGATACGCAGTATTTT. Variable domain in full (rest from reference TRBV5-1 and TRBJ2-3): KAGVTQTPRYLIKTRGQQVTLSCSPISGHRSVSWYQQTPGQGLQFLFEYFSETQRNKGNFPGRFSGRQFSNSRSEMNVSTLELGDSALYLCASRTDSSTDTQYFGPGTRLTVL.

The chain is built from TRBV10-3 and TRBJ2-1, with D uncertain. The germline gives CDR1 ENHRY, CDR2 SYGVKD. The CDR3 runs 13 residues. The germline V and J ends were trimmed by 8 bases and 5 bases, with 13 bases remaining between them. This CDR3 reads CAIRDLTDNEQFF. CDR3 nucleotide sequence: TGTGCCATCCGAGACCTAACCGACAATGAGCAGTTCTTC.

This clonotype was seen a handful of times. The chain uses TRBV4-3 and TRBJ1-2; D ambiguous. This CDR3 is 14 amino acids long. CDR1 is LGHNA, CDR2 YSLEER, per germline. V shed 0 bases and J shed 0 bases, with 5 bases lying between them. CDR3 amino acids: CASSQERSNYGYTF. The CDR3 region has the DNA TGCGCCAGCAGCCAAGAGAGGTCTAACTATGGCTACACCTTC.

This clonotype was found a few times. V is TRBV7-2 and J is TRBJ2-2; 8 bases align to TRBD1. Germline loops: CDR1 SGHTA, CDR2 FQGNSA. J lost 7 bases, V lost 4 bases, and 5 bases had no gene match. The CDR3 contains 14 residues. The CDR3 DNA reads TGTGCCAGCAGCTCGCAGGGGGCCGTCGGGGAGCTGTTTTTT. Its protein product is CASSSQGAVGELFF.